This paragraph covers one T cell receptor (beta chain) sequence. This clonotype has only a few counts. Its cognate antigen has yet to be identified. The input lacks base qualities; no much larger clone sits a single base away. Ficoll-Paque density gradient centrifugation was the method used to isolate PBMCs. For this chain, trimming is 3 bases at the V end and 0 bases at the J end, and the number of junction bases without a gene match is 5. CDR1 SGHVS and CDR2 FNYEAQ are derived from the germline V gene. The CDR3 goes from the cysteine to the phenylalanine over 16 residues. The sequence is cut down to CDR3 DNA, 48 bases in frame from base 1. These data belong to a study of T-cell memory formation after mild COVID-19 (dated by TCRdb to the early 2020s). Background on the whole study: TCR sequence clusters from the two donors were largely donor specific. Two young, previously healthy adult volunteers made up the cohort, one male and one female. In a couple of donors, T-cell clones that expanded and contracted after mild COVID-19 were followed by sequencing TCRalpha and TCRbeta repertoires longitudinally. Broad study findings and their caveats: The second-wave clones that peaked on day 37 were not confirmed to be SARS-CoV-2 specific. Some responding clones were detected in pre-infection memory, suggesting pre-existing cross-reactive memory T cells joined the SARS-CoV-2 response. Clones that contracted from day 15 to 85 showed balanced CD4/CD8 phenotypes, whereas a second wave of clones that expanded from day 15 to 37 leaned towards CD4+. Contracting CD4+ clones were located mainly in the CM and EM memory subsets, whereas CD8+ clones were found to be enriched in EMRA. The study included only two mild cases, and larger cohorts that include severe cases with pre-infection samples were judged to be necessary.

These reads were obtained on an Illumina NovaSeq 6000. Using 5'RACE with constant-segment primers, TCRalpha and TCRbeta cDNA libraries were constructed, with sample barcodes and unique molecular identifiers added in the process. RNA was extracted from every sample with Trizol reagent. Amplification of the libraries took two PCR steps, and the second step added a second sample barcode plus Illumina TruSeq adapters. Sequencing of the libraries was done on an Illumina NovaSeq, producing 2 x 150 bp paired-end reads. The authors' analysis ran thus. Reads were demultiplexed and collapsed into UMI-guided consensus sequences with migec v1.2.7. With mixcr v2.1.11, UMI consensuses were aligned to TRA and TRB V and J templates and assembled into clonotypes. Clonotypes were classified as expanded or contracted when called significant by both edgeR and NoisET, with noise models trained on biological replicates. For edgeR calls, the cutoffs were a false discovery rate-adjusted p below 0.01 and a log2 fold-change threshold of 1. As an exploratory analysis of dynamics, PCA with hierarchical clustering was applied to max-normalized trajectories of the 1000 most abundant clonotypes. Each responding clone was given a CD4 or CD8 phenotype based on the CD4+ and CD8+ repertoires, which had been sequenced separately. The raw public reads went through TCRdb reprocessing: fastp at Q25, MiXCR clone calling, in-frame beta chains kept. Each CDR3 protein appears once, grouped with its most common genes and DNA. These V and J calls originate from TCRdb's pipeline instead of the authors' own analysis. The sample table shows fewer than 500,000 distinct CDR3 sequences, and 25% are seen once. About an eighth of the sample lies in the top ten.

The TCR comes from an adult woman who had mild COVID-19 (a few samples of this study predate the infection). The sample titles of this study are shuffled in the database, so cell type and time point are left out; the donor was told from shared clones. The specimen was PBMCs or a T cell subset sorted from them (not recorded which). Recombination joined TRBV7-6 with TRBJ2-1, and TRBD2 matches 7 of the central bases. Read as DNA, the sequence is TGTGCCAGCAGCTTTTCTAGCGGACCCTCCTACAATGAGCAGTTCTTC. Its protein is CASSFSSGPSYNEQFF.